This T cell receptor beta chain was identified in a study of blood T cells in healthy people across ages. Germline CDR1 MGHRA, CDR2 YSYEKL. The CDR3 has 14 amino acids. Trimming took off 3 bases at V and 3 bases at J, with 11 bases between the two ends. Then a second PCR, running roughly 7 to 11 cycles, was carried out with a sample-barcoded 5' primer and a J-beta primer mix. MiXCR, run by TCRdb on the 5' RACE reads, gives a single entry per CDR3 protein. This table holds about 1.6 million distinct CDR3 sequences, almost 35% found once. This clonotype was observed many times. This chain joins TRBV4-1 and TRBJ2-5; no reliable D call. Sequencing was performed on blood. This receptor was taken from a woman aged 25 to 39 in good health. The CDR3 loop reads CASSQTEAKETQYF. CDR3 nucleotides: TGCGCCAGCAGCCAGACCGAGGCTAAAGAGACCCAGTACTTC.